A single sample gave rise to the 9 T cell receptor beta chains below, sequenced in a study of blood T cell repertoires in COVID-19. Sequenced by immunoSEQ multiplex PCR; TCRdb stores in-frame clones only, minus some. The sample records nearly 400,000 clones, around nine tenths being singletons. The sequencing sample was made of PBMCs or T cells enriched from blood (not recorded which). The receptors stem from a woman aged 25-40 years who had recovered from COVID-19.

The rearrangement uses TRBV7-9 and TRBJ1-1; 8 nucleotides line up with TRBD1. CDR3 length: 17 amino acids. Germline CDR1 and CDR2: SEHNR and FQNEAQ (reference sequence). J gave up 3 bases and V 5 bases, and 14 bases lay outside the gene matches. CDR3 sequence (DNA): TGTGCCAGCAGCCTAGGCAGGGGGCTGGAGATCTACACTGAAGCTTTCTTT. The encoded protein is CASSLGRGLEIYTEAFF.

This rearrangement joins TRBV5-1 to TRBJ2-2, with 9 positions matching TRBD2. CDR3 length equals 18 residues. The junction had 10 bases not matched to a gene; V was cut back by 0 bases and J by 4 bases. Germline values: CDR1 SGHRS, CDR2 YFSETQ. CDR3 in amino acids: CASSLEVAGGPGTGELFF. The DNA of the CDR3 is TGCGCCAGCAGCTTGGAGGTGGCGGGAGGGCCGGGCACCGGGGAGCTGTTTTTT.

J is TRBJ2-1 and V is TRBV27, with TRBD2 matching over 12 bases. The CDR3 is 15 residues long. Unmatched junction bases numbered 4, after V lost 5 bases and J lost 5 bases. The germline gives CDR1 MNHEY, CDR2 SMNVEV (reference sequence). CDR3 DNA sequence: TGTGCCAGCAGTCTCTGGACTAGCGGGAACAATGAGCAGTTCTTC. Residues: CASSLWTSGNNEQFF.

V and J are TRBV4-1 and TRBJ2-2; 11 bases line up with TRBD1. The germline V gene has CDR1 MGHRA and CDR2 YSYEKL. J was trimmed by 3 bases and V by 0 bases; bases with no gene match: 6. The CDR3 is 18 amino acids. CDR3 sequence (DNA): TGCGCCAGCAGCCAAGATGACGGACAGGGGGCGGACACCGGGGAGCTGTTTTTT. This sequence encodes CASSQDDGQGADTGELFF.

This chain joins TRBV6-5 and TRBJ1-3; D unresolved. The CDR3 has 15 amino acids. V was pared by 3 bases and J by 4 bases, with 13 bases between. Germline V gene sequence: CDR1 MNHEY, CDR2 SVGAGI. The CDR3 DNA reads TGTGCCAGCAGTTATTCCCCCGCTGAGGGAAACACCATATATTTT. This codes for CASSYSPAEGNTIYF.

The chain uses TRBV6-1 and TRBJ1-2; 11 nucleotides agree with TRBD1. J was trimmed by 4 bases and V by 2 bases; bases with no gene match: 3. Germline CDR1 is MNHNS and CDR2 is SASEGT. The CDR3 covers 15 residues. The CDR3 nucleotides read TGTGCCAGCAGTGAAACGGGGACAGGGGGCTATGGCTACACCTTC. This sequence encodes CASSETGTGGYGYTF.

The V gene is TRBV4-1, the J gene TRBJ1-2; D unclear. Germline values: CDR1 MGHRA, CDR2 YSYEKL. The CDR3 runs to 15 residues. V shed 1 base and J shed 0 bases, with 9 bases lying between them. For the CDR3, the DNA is TGCGCCAGCAGCCAAGTCCTCGCTACTAACTATGGCTACACCTTC. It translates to CASSQVLATNYGYTF.

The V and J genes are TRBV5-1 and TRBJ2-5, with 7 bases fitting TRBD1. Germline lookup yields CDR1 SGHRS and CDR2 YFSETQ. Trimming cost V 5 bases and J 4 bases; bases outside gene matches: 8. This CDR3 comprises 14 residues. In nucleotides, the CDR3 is TGCGCCAGCAGTAACAGGGGATGGGGAGAGACCCAGTACTTC. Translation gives CASSNRGWGETQYF. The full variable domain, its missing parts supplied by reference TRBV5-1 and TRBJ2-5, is KAGVTQTPRYLIKTRGQQVTLSCSPISGHRSVSWYQQTPGQGLQFLFEYFSETQRNKGNFPGRFSGRQFSNSRSEMNVSTLELGDSALYLCASSNRGWGETQYFGPGTRLLVL.

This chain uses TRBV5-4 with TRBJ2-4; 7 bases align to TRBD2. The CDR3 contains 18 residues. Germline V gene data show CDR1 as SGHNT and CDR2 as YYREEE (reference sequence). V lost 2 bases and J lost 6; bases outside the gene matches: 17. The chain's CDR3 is CASSFTGFGGGPGNIQYF. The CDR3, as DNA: TGTGCCAGCAGCTTTACGGGTTTTGGCGGGGGACCTGGAAACATTCAGTACTTC.